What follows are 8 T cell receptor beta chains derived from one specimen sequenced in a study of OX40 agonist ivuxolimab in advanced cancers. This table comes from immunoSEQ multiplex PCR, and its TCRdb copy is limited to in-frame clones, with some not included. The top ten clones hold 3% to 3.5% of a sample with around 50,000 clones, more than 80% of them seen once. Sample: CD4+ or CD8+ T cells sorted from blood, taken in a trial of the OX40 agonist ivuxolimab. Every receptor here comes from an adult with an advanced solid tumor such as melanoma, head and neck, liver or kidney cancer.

The CDR3: CASSHTGFGEKLFF. As DNA, the CDR3 is TGTGCCAGCAGCCATACAGGGTTTGGGGAAAAACTGTTTTTT. The gene calls are TRBV11-2 and TRBJ1-4; a weak D match, TRBD1 (6 bases). Looked up from germline, CDR1 is SGHAT and CDR2 is FQNNGV. V was cut by 5 bases and J by 8 bases, with 15 bases left in between. CDR3 size: 14 residues.

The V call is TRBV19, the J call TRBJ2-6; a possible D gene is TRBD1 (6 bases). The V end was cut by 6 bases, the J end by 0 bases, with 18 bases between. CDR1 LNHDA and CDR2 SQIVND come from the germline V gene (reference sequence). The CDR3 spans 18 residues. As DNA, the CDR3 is TGTGCCAGTAGCCCTCACAGGGTGAGAGGCTCTGGGGCCAACGTCCTGACTTTC. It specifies CASSPHRVRGSGANVLTF.

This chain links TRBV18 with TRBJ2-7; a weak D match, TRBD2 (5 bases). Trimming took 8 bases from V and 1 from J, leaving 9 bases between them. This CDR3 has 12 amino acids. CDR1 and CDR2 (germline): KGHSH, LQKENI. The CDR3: CASAPGSYEQYF. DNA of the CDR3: TGTGCCAGCGCCCCGGGATCCTACGAGCAGTACTTC. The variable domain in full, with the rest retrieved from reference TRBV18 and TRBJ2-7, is NAGVMQNPRHLVRRRGQEARLRCSPMKGHSHVYWYRQLPEEGLKFMVYLQKENIIDESGMPKERFSAEFPKEGPSILRIQQVVRGDSAAYFCASAPGSYEQYFGPGTRLTVT.

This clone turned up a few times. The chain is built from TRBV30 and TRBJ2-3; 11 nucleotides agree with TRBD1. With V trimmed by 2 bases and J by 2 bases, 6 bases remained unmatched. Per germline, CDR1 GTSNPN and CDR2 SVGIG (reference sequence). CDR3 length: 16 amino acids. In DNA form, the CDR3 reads TGTGCCTGGAGTCTATGGACAGGGGGCCTCACAGATACGCAGTATTTT. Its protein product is CAWSLWTGGLTDTQYF.

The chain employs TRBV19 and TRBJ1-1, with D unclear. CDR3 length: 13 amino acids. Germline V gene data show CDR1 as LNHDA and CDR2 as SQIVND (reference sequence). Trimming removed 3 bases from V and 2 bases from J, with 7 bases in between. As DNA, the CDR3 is TGTGCCAGTAGTATGACGGTAAACACTGAAGCTTTCTTT. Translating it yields CASSMTVNTEAFF.

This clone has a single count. The chain's CDR3 is CASRQDRGAGNTIYF. CDR3 in DNA: TGTGCCAGCAGACAAGACAGGGGCGCTGGAAACACCATATATTTT. The V gene is TRBV6-6, the J gene TRBJ1-3; 8 bases are shared with TRBD1. The CDR3 covers 15 residues. Germline-derived CDR1 and CDR2 are MNHNY and SVGAGI (reference sequence). V shed 6 bases and J 2 bases; nucleotides not matched to a gene: 6.

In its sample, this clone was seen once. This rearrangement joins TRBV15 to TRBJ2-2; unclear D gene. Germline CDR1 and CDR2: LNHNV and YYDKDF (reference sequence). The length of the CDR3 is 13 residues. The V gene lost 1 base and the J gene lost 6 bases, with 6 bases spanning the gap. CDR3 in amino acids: CATSRVRAGELFF. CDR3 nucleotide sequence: TGTGCCACCAGCAGAGTACGGGCCGGGGAGCTGTTTTTT.

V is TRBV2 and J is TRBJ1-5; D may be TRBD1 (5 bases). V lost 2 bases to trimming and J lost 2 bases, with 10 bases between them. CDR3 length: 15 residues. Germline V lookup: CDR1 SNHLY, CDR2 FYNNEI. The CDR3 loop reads CASSEKGRGNQPQHF. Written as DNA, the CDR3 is TGTGCCAGCAGTGAAAAGGGACGGGGCAATCAGCCCCAGCATTTT.